The clone carrying this T cell receptor beta chain was detected only a few times. Its antigen is not identified. A library of TCRbeta sequences, prepared with unique molecular identifiers, was generated. TCRdb re-analysed the PCR reads in MiXCR, keeping a single row per CDR3 protein. The profile covers about 600,000 distinct CDR3 sequences, with over 10% appearing a single time and over 2% taken by the ten largest. The data derive from a study of T-cell reconstitution after alpha-beta-depleted transplantation in children. Study-level results: Approximately two months post-transplant, alpha-beta T cells reportedly originated from several hundred expanded graft clones.

V lost 5 bases and J lost 2, with 12 bases in between. Germline lookup yields CDR1 SGHVS and CDR2 FQNEAQ. The CDR3 is 15 residues long. The receptor was isolated from a male patient younger than 18 who had a stem cell transplant for acute myeloid leukemia, so the T cells may come from the graft donor. The rearrangement uses TRBV7-8 and TRBJ2-2; possible D gene TRBD1, 6 bases. Sequencing used PBMCs, mostly from graft donor cells, obtained 360 days after TCRalphabeta/CD19-depleted stem cell transplant. The chain's CDR3 is CASSHRAGNTGELFF. The DNA of the CDR3 is TGTGCCAGCAGCCACAGGGCCGGAAACACCGGGGAGCTGTTTTTT.